In its sample, the clone carrying this T cell receptor beta chain was seen many times. The data were taken from a study of T cells in Graves' hyperthyroidism and ophthalmopathy. RNA transcripts gave rise to amplified TCR beta CDR3 regions. HTBI primers drove first-round RT-PCR of the TCR CDR3. TCRdb re-called the multiplex PCR reads through MiXCR, storing one row per CDR3 protein. This table has hundreds of thousands of distinct CDR3 sequences, roughly 15% appearing once. V was clipped by 1 base and J by 0 bases, with 9 bases between them. The CDR3 extends over 15 amino acids. The TCR sequence derives from a man between 18 and 35 years old with Graves' ophthalmopathy. V and J are TRBV12-3 or TRBV12-4 and TRBJ1-1; D remains ambiguous. Specimen: blood. The CDR3 loop reads CASSLGRRVNTEAFF. The CDR3, as DNA: TGTGCCAGCAGTTTAGGACGGAGAGTGAACACTGAAGCTTTCTTT.